This TCR beta chain was sequenced during a study of cytomegalovirus exposure and HLA in healthy donors. Primers: 60 Vbeta forward and 13 Jbeta reverse. Repertoires were generated with immunoSEQ multiplex PCR, while TCRdb's copy carries only in-frame clones and drops some. This sample has 95,000 to 150,000 clones, with more than 60% found just once. Study conclusions and caveats: With later analysis, a missense DCLRE1C variant became linked to TCR beta V- and J-gene trimming.

CDR1 and CDR2 (germline): MNHNY, SVGAGI (reference sequence). This CDR3 region has 11 residues. With 2 bases removed from V and 10 bases from J, the gap between germline ends came to 6 bases. Only one count was recorded for this clone. The target antigen is unknown. Sequencing used PBMCs. This clonotype originated in a man aged 18-30 years in good health and CMV-seronegative. The chain couples TRBV6-6 to TRBJ2-1, with a weak D call TRBD2 (6 bases). In DNA, the CDR3 is TGTGCCAGCAGTTACAGCGGGGAGCAGTTCTTC. It translates to CASSYSGEQFF.